The 27 T cell receptor beta chains listed next were all sequenced from one sample in a study of blood T cell repertoires in COVID-19. TCRdb keeps only in-frame clones here, not all; method: immunoSEQ multiplex PCR. The table shows roughly 270,000 clones, with about 85% occurring only once. Sequencing input: PBMCs or T cells enriched from blood (not recorded which). The receptors were gathered from a woman between 50 and 59 years old who had recovered from COVID-19.

This clone was detected once. The chain is built from TRBV27 and TRBJ2-7, with 11 bases matching TRBD2. CDR1 and CDR2 (germline): MNHEY, SMNVEV (reference sequence). V trimming: 5 bases; J trimming: 4 bases; junction bases outside the gene matches: 4. This CDR3 has 14 residues. CDR3: CASSPGTSGYEQYF. The CDR3 nucleotides read TGTGCCAGCAGTCCCGGGACTAGCGGTTACGAGCAGTACTTC.

This sequence joins TRBV9 and TRBJ2-2; 11 bases line up with TRBD2. With V trimmed by 0 bases and J by 4 bases, 2 bases remained unmatched. Per the germline V gene, CDR1 is SGDLS and CDR2 is YYNGEE. CDR3 length: 16 residues. The chain's CDR3 is CASSVDSGRATGELFF. The CDR3 coding sequence is TGTGCCAGCAGCGTAGATAGCGGGAGGGCCACCGGGGAGCTGTTTTTT.

CDR3 DNA: TGTGCCAGTAGGGACAGGGAATCCAATGAAGCTTTCTTT. This gives the protein CASRDRESNEAFF. The chain couples TRBV12-3 or TRBV12-4 to TRBJ1-1; 9 nucleotides agree with TRBD1. The CDR3 loop spans 13 amino acids. The V segment lost 9 bases and the J segment 7 bases; nucleotides outside the gene matches: 9.

This clone was counted a single time. The chain links TRBV6-5 to TRBJ2-7, with 9 bases lining up with TRBD2. The CDR3 has 15 residues. In germline, CDR1 is MNHEY, CDR2 SVGAGI. V shed 0 bases and J 2 bases; nucleotides not matched to a gene: 2. CDR3 loop: CASSYSGLAPYEQYF. The DNA for the CDR3 is TGTGCCAGCAGTTACTCGGGACTAGCCCCCTACGAGCAGTACTTC.

The chain recombines TRBV7-9 with TRBJ1-4; 8 bases match TRBD1. This CDR3 has 15 residues. V gave up 1 base and J gave up 4 bases; unmatched junction bases: 2. Germline values: CDR1 SEHNR, CDR2 FQNEAQ (reference sequence). The DNA for the CDR3 is TGTGCCAGCAGCTTAGGGGACAGGAGTAATGAAAAACTGTTTTTT. This sequence encodes CASSLGDRSNEKLFF.

The DNA for the CDR3 is TGCGCCAGCAGTTATGACAGCCACACTGAAGCTTTCTTT. It encodes CASSYDSHTEAFF. The V and J genes are TRBV5-1 and TRBJ1-1, with D possibly being TRBD1 (5 bases). Trimming left V 5 bases short and J 3 bases short, with 11 bases between. The CDR3 covers 13 residues. Germline CDR1 SGHRS, CDR2 YFSETQ.

V and J are TRBV19 and TRBJ1-2; 7 nucleotides match TRBD1. Germline lookup yields CDR1 LNHDA and CDR2 SQIVND (reference sequence). The V and J ends lost 6 bases and 0 bases, in that order; junction bases with no gene match: 19. This CDR3 is built from 19 residues. The CDR3 DNA is TGTGCCAGTAGCCTGGCCAGACAGGGAAGGCCTCGGACTAACTATGGCTACACCTTC. Translating gives CASSLARQGRPRTNYGYTF. The full variable domain, its missing parts supplied by reference TRBV19 and TRBJ1-2, is DGGITQSPKYLFRKEGQNVTLSCEQNLNHDAMYWYRQDPGQGLRLIYYSQIVNDFQKGDIAEGYSVSREKKESFPLTVTSAQKNPTAFYLCASSLARQGRPRTNYGYTFGSGTRLTVV.

This clone was picked up one time. The CDR3 loop reads CASSVGFGTPGQYF. CDR3 sequence (DNA): TGTGCCAGCAGCGTAGGGTTTGGCACCCCAGGCCAGTACTTC. The V call is TRBV9, the J call TRBJ2-5; D gene ambiguous. Germline V lookup: CDR1 SGDLS, CDR2 YYNGEE. CDR3 size: 14 residues. V lost 0 bases and J lost 10, with 16 bases in between.

The chain couples TRBV29-1 to TRBJ1-2; D remains ambiguous. V was clipped by 5 bases and J by 8 bases, with 18 bases between them. The CDR3 length is 13 residues. Germline V lookup: CDR1 SQVTM, CDR2 ANQGSEA. The CDR3, as DNA: TGCAGCGTTCTTGACACGGGAGACATAGGCTACACCTTC. Encoded protein: CSVLDTGDIGYTF. Using reference TRBV29-1 and TRBJ1-2 for the parts outside the CDR3, the full variable domain is SAVISQKPSRDICQRGTSLTIQCQVDSQVTMMFWYRQQPGQSLTLIATANQGSEATYESGFVIDKFPISRPNLTFSTLTVSNMSPEDSSIYLCSVLDTGDIGYTFGSGTRLTVV.

The chain couples TRBV30 to TRBJ1-1, with D hard to call. V was clipped by 4 bases and J by 7 bases, with 10 bases between them. Per the germline V gene, CDR1 is GTSNPN and CDR2 is SVGIG (reference sequence). The CDR3 covers 11 residues. The CDR3 is CAWMLEFEAFF. In DNA, the CDR3 is TGTGCCTGGATGTTGGAGTTTGAAGCTTTCTTT.

The chain couples TRBV19 to TRBJ1-3; TRBD1 is a possible D gene (6 bases). CDR3 length: 14 residues. V was shortened by 6 bases and J by 4 bases, with 13 bases between the two germline ends. The germline V gene has CDR1 LNHDA and CDR2 SQIVND (reference sequence). CDR3 residues: CASSTGLEGNTIYF. The CDR3 coding sequence is TGTGCCAGTAGCACAGGGTTGGAGGGAAACACCATATATTTT.

CDR3 in DNA: TGTGCCAGCAGCTTGCCTCTAGCCCCCGACTACAATGAGCAGTTCTTC. It encodes CASSLPLAPDYNEQFF. The chain is built from TRBV5-6 and TRBJ2-1; D may be TRBD2 (5 bases). The V end lost 1 base, the J end lost 3 bases, and 14 bases lay between the germline ends. The length of the CDR3 is 16 residues. Germline lookup yields CDR1 SGHDT and CDR2 YYEEEE. The full variable domain, in which reference TRBV5-6 and TRBJ2-1 provide the parts outside the CDR3, is DAGVTQSPTHLIKTRGQQVTLRCSPKSGHDTVSWYQQALGQGPQFIFQYYEEEERQRGNFPDRFSGHQFPNYSSELNVNALLLGDSALYLCASSLPLAPDYNEQFFGPGTRLTVL.

The genes are TRBV13 and TRBJ2-1, with D maybe TRBD1 (6 bases). V was shortened by 6 bases and J by 8 bases, with 20 bases between the two germline ends. The CDR3 sequence is 15 residues long. The germline CDR1 and CDR2 sequences are PRHDT and FYEKMQ (reference sequence). CDR3: CASRPRATQGYEQFF. CDR3 DNA: TGTGCCAGCAGACCCAGGGCCACCCAGGGGTATGAGCAGTTCTTC.

This clone came up a few times. This chain joins TRBV24-1 and TRBJ1-5; no reliable D call. V lost 3 bases and J lost 2, with 7 bases in between. The CDR3 consists of 14 residues. Looked up from germline, CDR1 is KGHDR and CDR2 is SFDVKD. CDR3 nucleotides: TGTGCCACCAGTGATGGCCACGGCAATCAGCCCCAGCATTTT. Translated, it gives CATSDGHGNQPQHF.

The chain joins TRBV14 to TRBJ1-3, with D unresolved. The CDR3 runs to 12 residues. The germline gives CDR1 SGHDN, CDR2 FVKESK. Trimming took 0 bases from V and 12 from J, leaving 9 bases between them. The CDR3 is CASSQDHYRIYF. The CDR3 DNA reads as TGTGCCAGCAGCCAAGACCACTATCGCATATATTTT.

The chain recombines TRBV2 with TRBJ1-4; D ambiguous. The length of the CDR3 is 14 residues. Per germline, CDR1 SNHLY and CDR2 FYNNEI. Trimming left V 6 bases short and J 3 bases short, with 11 bases between. CDR3 sequence reads: CASSPLGANEKLFF. The CDR3 DNA reads as TGTGCCAGCAGCCCCCTTGGAGCTAATGAAAAACTGTTTTTT.

The chain uses TRBV27 and TRBJ2-1, with 11 bases aligning to TRBD2. J was trimmed by 4 bases and V by 6 bases; bases with no gene match: 8. The CDR3 runs to 16 residues. Germline loops: CDR1 MNHEY, CDR2 SMNVEV (reference sequence). DNA of the CDR3: TGTGCCAGCAGGTCAACTAGCGGGAGTATGTACAATGAGCAGTTCTTC. It translates to CASRSTSGSMYNEQFF.

V gene TRBV25-1 combines with J gene TRBJ1-1, with D hard to call. V gave up 3 bases and J gave up 4 bases, with 15 bases separating them. The length of the CDR3 is 15 residues. The germline gives CDR1 MGHDK, CDR2 SYGVNS. The CDR3 DNA follows: TGTGCCAGCAGTGAGCCAGTCCCGGCGGGCACTGAAGCTTTCTTT. Translating it yields CASSEPVPAGTEAFF. The full variable domain, in which reference TRBV25-1 and TRBJ1-1 provide the parts outside the CDR3, is EADIYQTPRYLVIGTGKKITLECSQTMGHDKMYWYQQDPGMELHLIHYSYGVNSTEKGDLSSESTVSRIRTEHFPLTLESARPSHTSQYLCASSEPVPAGTEAFFGQGTRLTVV.

The V and J genes are TRBV15 and TRBJ1-5; TRBD1 agrees at 10 bases. The CDR3 is made up of 18 amino acids. V trimming: 1 base; J trimming: 6 bases; junction bases outside the gene matches: 12. Per the germline V gene, CDR1 is LNHNV and CDR2 is YYDKDF (reference sequence). As DNA, the CDR3 is TGTGCCACCAGCAGAGCATCCGGGACAGGGGTTGGGAGTCAGCCCCAGCATTTT. It codes for CATSRASGTGVGSQPQHF.

The chain recombines TRBV30 with TRBJ2-7; 7 bases map to TRBD1. V was clipped by 1 base and J by 3 bases; unmatched bases: 6. The CDR3 length is 14 residues. Germline CDR1 GTSNPN, CDR2 SVGIG (reference sequence). CDR3 residues: CAWSEGPGGYEQYF. The CDR3 region has the DNA TGTGCCTGGAGTGAAGGGCCAGGGGGCTACGAGCAGTACTTC.

The chain links TRBV7-8 to TRBJ1-5; D may be TRBD1 (5 bases). Between the trimmed V and J ends, which lost 3 bases and 2 bases, there was a span of 11 bases. CDR3 length equals 15 residues. Germline V lookup: CDR1 SGHVS, CDR2 FQNEAQ. CDR3 DNA sequence: TGTGCCAGCAGCTTTTATGGGGCGGGCAATCAGCCCCAGCATTTT. Translated, it gives CASSFYGAGNQPQHF.

The chain couples TRBV28 to TRBJ2-6; D gene uncertain. V shed 5 bases and J shed 0 bases, with 14 bases lying between them. This CDR3 region has 17 residues. Germline loops: CDR1 MDHEN, CDR2 SYDVKM. The CDR3, as DNA: TGTGCCAGCAGTCCTCCCCGACGGAGCTCTGGGGCCAACGTCCTGACTTTC. This gives the protein CASSPPRRSSGANVLTF.

This chain connects TRBV6-5 to TRBJ1-1, with 9 bases matching TRBD1. V lost 2 bases and J lost 5; bases outside the gene matches: 6. This CDR3 contains 15 residues. Germline values: CDR1 MNHEY, CDR2 SVGAGI. Written as DNA, the CDR3 is TGTGCCAGCAGTTACACCGGGACAGGGACGACTGAAGCTTTCTTT. Protein: CASSYTGTGTTEAFF.

This chain links TRBV27 with TRBJ1-2, with D possibly matching TRBD1 (5 bases). Germline lookup yields CDR1 MNHEY and CDR2 SMNVEV (reference sequence). CDR3 size: 13 residues. Trimming took off 3 bases at V and 6 bases at J, with 11 bases between the two ends. CDR3 bases: TGTGCCAGCAGTTTGGTCGGGGGAGATGGCTACACCTTC. This sequence encodes CASSLVGGDGYTF.

V and J are TRBV5-1 and TRBJ2-1; TRBD2 matches at 12 bases. V shed 0 bases and J 4 bases; nucleotides not matched to a gene: 8. The CDR3 loop spans 18 amino acids. The V gene's germline CDR1 is SGHRS and CDR2 YFSETQ. As DNA, the CDR3 is TGCGCCAGCAGCTTGGAACCGACTAGCGGGAGTTGGTACAATGAGCAGTTCTTC. This gives the protein CASSLEPTSGSWYNEQFF.

The chain has TRBV4-3 and TRBJ2-7; D gene unclear. Trimming stripped 1 base from V and 3 bases from J, with 10 bases between. Germline assignment: CDR1 LGHNA and CDR2 YSLEER. The CDR3 extends over 14 amino acids. In nucleotides, the CDR3 is TGCGCCAGCAGCCAAGTTGGGCAGGACTACGAGCAGTACTTC. It encodes CASSQVGQDYEQYF.

This sequence joins TRBV5-1 and TRBJ1-1, with TRBD1 identical over 7 bases. Germline lookup yields CDR1 SGHRS and CDR2 YFSETQ. The trim removed 3 bases at V and 2 bases at J, leaving 13 bases unmatched. The CDR3 spans 17 residues. CDR3 DNA sequence: TGCGCCAGCAGCTCACTGGCAGGGGGGCACCCTAACACTGAAGCTTTCTTT. Its translation is CASSSLAGGHPNTEAFF.